This is a list of T cell receptor beta chains from one sample in a study of blood T cell repertoires in COVID-19. TCRdb keeps only in-frame clones here, not all; method: immunoSEQ multiplex PCR. The sample lists approximately 300,000 clones, roughly nine tenths occurring once. The sample was PBMCs or T cells enriched from blood (not recorded which). These receptors were obtained from a man aged 60-69 years who had recovered from COVID-19. Both conserved end residues are part of each CDR3. The order of the fields is CDR3 length, clone size, D gene, J gene, V gene, CDR3 DNA, CDR3 protein. A D gene is named only where the DNA matches it firmly. Clone size is not always given. Where it is, it says once, few, many or a class for expanded clones.

cdr3_length: 16; clone_size: -; d_call: TRBD1; j_call: TRBJ1-1; v_call: TRBV18; cdr3_nt: TGTGCCAGCTCACCTCGGACAGGGGGCGTCGGCACTGAAGCTTTCTTT; cdr3_aa: CASSPRTGGVGTEAFF
cdr3_length: 15; clone_size: once; d_call: -; j_call: TRBJ1-2; v_call: TRBV9; cdr3_nt: TGTGCCAGCAGCGTTTCTTCACAGGCACTGTATGGCTACACCTTC; cdr3_aa: CASSVSSQALYGYTF
cdr3_length: 15; clone_size: few; d_call: TRBD1; j_call: TRBJ1-6; v_call: TRBV7-3; cdr3_nt: TGTGCCAGCAGCATTACAGGGGGCGCAGGTTCACCCCTCCACTTT; cdr3_aa: CASSITGGAGSPLHF
cdr3_length: 15; clone_size: -; d_call: -; j_call: TRBJ2-2; v_call: TRBV5-4; cdr3_nt: TGTGCCAGCAGCTCGCAGCAGGGGATGGCCGGGGAGCTGTTTTTT; cdr3_aa: CASSSQQGMAGELFF
cdr3_length: 13; clone_size: few; d_call: -; j_call: TRBJ1-2; v_call: TRBV2; cdr3_nt: TGTGCCAGCAGTGAATCTGTCTACTATGGCTACACCTTC; cdr3_aa: CASSESVYYGYTF
cdr3_length: 14; clone_size: once; d_call: -; j_call: TRBJ1-1; v_call: TRBV7-2; cdr3_nt: TGTGCCAGCAGCTACAGGGAGGGGAACACTGAAGCTTTCTTT; cdr3_aa: CASSYREGNTEAFF
cdr3_length: 13; clone_size: -; d_call: -; j_call: TRBJ1-2; v_call: TRBV21-1; cdr3_nt: TGTGCCAGCACCCAGACAGGGGATCATGGCTACACCTTC; cdr3_aa: CASTQTGDHGYTF
cdr3_length: 13; clone_size: once; d_call: -; j_call: TRBJ2-1; v_call: TRBV11-2; cdr3_nt: TGTGCCAGCAGCGGTGGGGCTTACAATGAGCAGTTCTTC; cdr3_aa: CASSGGAYNEQFF
cdr3_length: 17; clone_size: -; d_call: TRBD2; j_call: TRBJ2-1; v_call: TRBV19; cdr3_nt: TGTGCCAGTAGTATAGAGGAGCGGGAGGGATACTACAATGAGCAGTTCTTC; cdr3_aa: CASSIEEREGYYNEQFF
cdr3_length: 16; clone_size: once; d_call: -; j_call: TRBJ2-1; v_call: TRBV7-6; cdr3_nt: TGTGCCAGCAGCTTAGGACCGAGACAGAGCTACAATGAGCAGTTCTTC; cdr3_aa: CASSLGPRQSYNEQFF
cdr3_length: 13; clone_size: -; d_call: TRBD1; j_call: TRBJ2-7; v_call: TRBV2; cdr3_nt: TGTGCCAGTCAGCCGGGACAGGGCCTCGAGCAGTACTTC; cdr3_aa: CASQPGQGLEQYF
cdr3_length: 15; clone_size: -; d_call: TRBD2; j_call: TRBJ2-7; v_call: TRBV6-1; cdr3_nt: TGTGCCAGCAGCGATCGGACTAGCGGGATCTACGAGCAGTACTTC; cdr3_aa: CASSDRTSGIYEQYF
cdr3_length: 11; clone_size: once; d_call: TRBD2; j_call: TRBJ2-5; v_call: TRBV11-2; cdr3_nt: TGTGCCAGCAGCTTAGCGGGGGGACAGTACTTC; cdr3_aa: CASSLAGGQYF
cdr3_length: 16; clone_size: -; d_call: -; j_call: TRBJ1-5; v_call: TRBV28; cdr3_nt: TGTGCCAGCAGAAACTTTGGGGGGGCCGGCAATCAGCCCCAGCATTTT; cdr3_aa: CASRNFGGAGNQPQHF
cdr3_length: 16; clone_size: -; d_call: TRBD2; j_call: TRBJ2-7; v_call: TRBV7-8; cdr3_nt: TGTGCCAGCAGCTTATCAGCGGGAGGTTTGTCCTACGAGCAGTACTTC; cdr3_aa: CASSLSAGGLSYEQYF
cdr3_length: 12; clone_size: few; d_call: -; j_call: TRBJ2-5; v_call: TRBV5-6; cdr3_nt: TGTGCCAGCGAGGCGTACCAAGAGACCCAGTACTTC; cdr3_aa: CASEAYQETQYF
cdr3_length: 15; clone_size: few; d_call: TRBD1; j_call: TRBJ1-2; v_call: TRBV9; cdr3_nt: TGTGCCAGCAGCCCTGGACAGGGGGCTTCTTGGGGCTACACCTTC; cdr3_aa: CASSPGQGASWGYTF
cdr3_length: 15; clone_size: -; d_call: -; j_call: TRBJ2-2; v_call: TRBV5-1; cdr3_nt: TGCGCCAGCAGCTTGGGGCCTAGAGTAAACGGGGAGCTGTTTTTT; cdr3_aa: CASSLGPRVNGELFF
cdr3_length: 13; clone_size: -; d_call: -; j_call: TRBJ1-1; v_call: TRBV29-1; cdr3_nt: TGCAGCGCCTGCCCGAGCCTGAACACTGAAGCTTTCTTT; cdr3_aa: CSACPSLNTEAFF
cdr3_length: 14; clone_size: -; d_call: TRBD1; j_call: TRBJ2-1; v_call: TRBV7-2; cdr3_nt: TGTGCCAGCAGCCCTTCAGGGGGTTTGGGAGTGCAGTTCTTC; cdr3_aa: CASSPSGGLGVQFF
cdr3_length: 14; clone_size: -; d_call: TRBD1; j_call: TRBJ1-4; v_call: TRBV5-5; cdr3_nt: TGTGCCAGCAGCTTAGGGGGCTTTGGTGAAAAACTGTTTTTT; cdr3_aa: CASSLGGFGEKLFF
cdr3_length: 14; clone_size: -; d_call: -; j_call: TRBJ2-2; v_call: TRBV2; cdr3_nt: TGTGCCAGCAGTGTCCGGGAGAGCACCGGGGAGCTGTTTTTT; cdr3_aa: CASSVRESTGELFF
cdr3_length: 14; clone_size: -; d_call: -; j_call: TRBJ2-1; v_call: TRBV7-2; cdr3_nt: TGTGCCAGCAGCGGGACTGACTCCTACAATGAGCAGTTCTTC; cdr3_aa: CASSGTDSYNEQFF
cdr3_length: 14; clone_size: -; d_call: -; j_call: TRBJ1-2; v_call: TRBV2; cdr3_nt: TGTGCCAGCAGTGAAGGCGGTTGGAGCTATGGCTACACCTTC; cdr3_aa: CASSEGGWSYGYTF
cdr3_length: 18; clone_size: once; d_call: -; j_call: TRBJ2-2; v_call: TRBV4-3; cdr3_nt: TGCGCCAGCAGCCAAGCCGGCAAGGGGACATCGAACACCGGGGAGCTGTTTTTT; cdr3_aa: CASSQAGKGTSNTGELFF
cdr3_length: 15; clone_size: -; d_call: -; j_call: TRBJ1-2; v_call: TRBV28; cdr3_nt: TGTGCCAGCAGTAATATTGAGGGCCCTAACTATGGCTACACCTTC; cdr3_aa: CASSNIEGPNYGYTF
cdr3_length: 16; clone_size: -; d_call: -; j_call: TRBJ1-1; v_call: TRBV28; cdr3_nt: TGTGCCAGCAGCACATTACAGGGAAAAGAAAACACTGAAGCTTTCTTT; cdr3_aa: CASSTLQGKENTEAFF
cdr3_length: 15; clone_size: -; d_call: TRBD1; j_call: TRBJ2-7; v_call: TRBV19; cdr3_nt: TGTGCCAGTAGTAGGTCCGGGACAGGGGTCGACGAGCAGTACTTC; cdr3_aa: CASSRSGTGVDEQYF
cdr3_length: 18; clone_size: few; d_call: -; j_call: TRBJ1-1; v_call: TRBV6-2/TRBV6-3; cdr3_nt: TGTGCCAGCAGTTACCTGGGACACCCCCTCCCGGCGAACACTGAAGCTTTCTTT; cdr3_aa: CASSYLGHPLPANTEAFF
cdr3_length: 15; clone_size: -; d_call: TRBD2; j_call: TRBJ2-1; v_call: TRBV19; cdr3_nt: TGTGCCAGTAGCGACCTAGCGGGAGGGTACAATGAGCAGTTCTTC; cdr3_aa: CASSDLAGGYNEQFF
cdr3_length: 13; clone_size: -; d_call: TRBD1; j_call: TRBJ1-6; v_call: TRBV7-9; cdr3_nt: TGTGCCAGCAGCCCGACAGGGTTTTCACCCCTCCACTTT; cdr3_aa: CASSPTGFSPLHF
cdr3_length: 13; clone_size: -; d_call: TRBD1; j_call: TRBJ2-3; v_call: TRBV18; cdr3_nt: TGTGCCAGCTCACCGGGACAGGGAAATCCGCAGTATTTT; cdr3_aa: CASSPGQGNPQYF
cdr3_length: 14; clone_size: -; d_call: TRBD1; j_call: TRBJ1-4; v_call: TRBV19; cdr3_nt: TGTGCCAGTAGGACAGGGGCAACTAATGAAAAACTGTTTTTT; cdr3_aa: CASRTGATNEKLFF
cdr3_length: 13; clone_size: -; d_call: -; j_call: TRBJ1-2; v_call: TRBV11-2; cdr3_nt: TGTGCCAGCAGCTTAGATCCCCAGCGTGGCTACACCTTC; cdr3_aa: CASSLDPQRGYTF
cdr3_length: 18; clone_size: -; d_call: TRBD1; j_call: TRBJ1-2; v_call: TRBV7-9; cdr3_nt: TGTGCCAGCAGCTTAGCGATGAGGGGGCGCGCAGGGGACTATGGCTACACCTTC; cdr3_aa: CASSLAMRGRAGDYGYTF
cdr3_length: 15; clone_size: -; d_call: TRBD2; j_call: TRBJ2-7; v_call: TRBV28; cdr3_nt: TGTGCCAGCAGTCCGGGGGGAGGGCAAACCTACGAGCAGTACTTC; cdr3_aa: CASSPGGGQTYEQYF
cdr3_length: 17; clone_size: once; d_call: TRBD2; j_call: TRBJ2-1; v_call: TRBV7-6; cdr3_nt: TGTGCCAGCAGCCCCCGACTGCCTAGCGGGAGCTACAATGAGCAGTTCTTC; cdr3_aa: CASSPRLPSGSYNEQFF
cdr3_length: 12; clone_size: -; d_call: TRBD1; j_call: TRBJ2-7; v_call: TRBV10-3; cdr3_nt: TGTGCCATCGGCAGGGGGCAAAGCGAGCAGTACTTC; cdr3_aa: CAIGRGQSEQYF
cdr3_length: 14; clone_size: -; d_call: -; j_call: TRBJ2-2; v_call: TRBV7-9; cdr3_nt: TGTGCCAGCAGCTTAATAGTGCAGGGAGGGGAGCTGTTTTTT; cdr3_aa: CASSLIVQGGELFF
cdr3_length: 16; clone_size: -; d_call: TRBD1; j_call: TRBJ2-2; v_call: TRBV27; cdr3_nt: TGTGCCAGCAGCAACCCCGAGACAGGGGACACCGGGGAGCTGTTTTTT; cdr3_aa: CASSNPETGDTGELFF
cdr3_length: 15; clone_size: -; d_call: -; j_call: TRBJ2-2; v_call: TRBV28; cdr3_nt: TGTGCCAGCCGAATGGGGCTAGCGAATACCGGGGAGCTGTTTTTT; cdr3_aa: CASRMGLANTGELFF
cdr3_length: 14; clone_size: -; d_call: TRBD1; j_call: TRBJ1-1; v_call: TRBV6-1; cdr3_nt: TGTGCCAGCAGTGAAACAGGGGGGAACACTGAAGCTTTCTTT; cdr3_aa: CASSETGGNTEAFF
cdr3_length: 14; clone_size: -; d_call: TRBD1; j_call: TRBJ1-1; v_call: TRBV2; cdr3_nt: TGTGCCAGCATTGAAGGGACAGAAATCACTGAAGCTTTCTTT; cdr3_aa: CASIEGTEITEAFF
cdr3_length: 17; clone_size: -; d_call: TRBD1; j_call: TRBJ1-1; v_call: TRBV7-9; cdr3_nt: TGTGCCAGCAGCCCAGGGGGGCGGGGTGTGGGTCCAGCTGAAGCTTTCTTT; cdr3_aa: CASSPGGRGVGPAEAFF
cdr3_length: 16; clone_size: -; d_call: TRBD2; j_call: TRBJ2-7; v_call: TRBV4-2; cdr3_nt: TGTGCCAGCAGCCAGTCCCTAGCGGAAGTCTCCTACGAGCAGTACTTC; cdr3_aa: CASSQSLAEVSYEQYF
cdr3_length: 13; clone_size: -; d_call: -; j_call: TRBJ1-5; v_call: TRBV7-3; cdr3_nt: TGTGCCAGCAGCTTAAGAGGGGGTTGGCCCCAGCATTTT; cdr3_aa: CASSLRGGWPQHF
cdr3_length: 17; clone_size: -; d_call: TRBD2; j_call: TRBJ2-1; v_call: TRBV27; cdr3_nt: TGTGCCAGCAGTTTATATGGACTAGCGGGGCCTTACAATGAGCAGTTCTTC; cdr3_aa: CASSLYGLAGPYNEQFF
cdr3_length: 15; clone_size: -; d_call: TRBD1; j_call: TRBJ1-5; v_call: TRBV4-3; cdr3_nt: TGCGCCAGCAGCCGATTAACAGGGGCAGAACAGCCCCAGCATTTT; cdr3_aa: CASSRLTGAEQPQHF
cdr3_length: 16; clone_size: -; d_call: TRBD2; j_call: TRBJ2-2; v_call: TRBV5-1; cdr3_nt: TGCGCCAGCAGCTTTGTTAGCGGGGCGAACACCGGGGAGCTGTTTTTT; cdr3_aa: CASSFVSGANTGELFF
cdr3_length: 13; clone_size: -; d_call: -; j_call: TRBJ2-7; v_call: TRBV29-1; cdr3_nt: TGCAGCGTTGTGCCAGGGGTTTCCTACGAGCAGTACTTC; cdr3_aa: CSVVPGVSYEQYF
cdr3_length: 11; clone_size: once; d_call: -; j_call: TRBJ2-5; v_call: TRBV5-4; cdr3_nt: TGTGCCAGCAGCGTCCGAGAGACCCAGTACTTC; cdr3_aa: CASSVRETQYF
cdr3_length: 13; clone_size: -; d_call: -; j_call: TRBJ2-5; v_call: TRBV30; cdr3_nt: TGTGCCTGGAGTGGGGTAGCGGAAGAGACCCAGTACTTC; cdr3_aa: CAWSGVAEETQYF
cdr3_length: 16; clone_size: -; d_call: -; j_call: TRBJ2-7; v_call: TRBV5-6; cdr3_nt: TGTGCCAGCAGCCCGTATGGGGGGGCAGGGTCCTACGAGCAGTACTTC; cdr3_aa: CASSPYGGAGSYEQYF
cdr3_length: 12; clone_size: -; d_call: TRBD2; j_call: TRBJ2-3; v_call: TRBV29-1; cdr3_nt: TGCAGCGTGACTAGCGTCACAGATACGCAGTATTTT; cdr3_aa: CSVTSVTDTQYF
cdr3_length: 15; clone_size: -; d_call: -; j_call: TRBJ1-2; v_call: TRBV4-2; cdr3_nt: TGTGCCAGCAGCCCCACTATGGCTTTCCTATTGGGCTACACCTTC; cdr3_aa: CASSPTMAFLLGYTF